What follows are 2 T cell receptor beta chains derived from one specimen sequenced in a study of CD8 T cells in cerebrospinal fluid in Alzheimer's disease. For each CDR3 protein, TCRdb gives one entry from its re-call of the 10x single-cell sequencing reads, without DNA. The sample table includes 1,500 to 2,000 distinct CDR3 sequences. Material: cerebrospinal fluid. The receptors originated from a human donor in good health.

This clonotype is identified as medium-sized from frequency. This chain connects TRBV6-5 to TRBJ1-5. The germline V gene encodes CDR1 MNHEY and CDR2 SVGAGI. The CDR3 extends over 13 amino acids. The CDR3 region is CASSPREDSPQHF.

Measured by frequency, this clonotype is large. V gene TRBV28 combines with J gene TRBJ1-5; there is no DNA to check the TCRdb D call of TRBD1. The V gene's germline CDR1 is MDHEN and CDR2 SYDVKM. The CDR3 is 15 amino acids. CDR3 residues: CASSVLDGNNQPQHF.